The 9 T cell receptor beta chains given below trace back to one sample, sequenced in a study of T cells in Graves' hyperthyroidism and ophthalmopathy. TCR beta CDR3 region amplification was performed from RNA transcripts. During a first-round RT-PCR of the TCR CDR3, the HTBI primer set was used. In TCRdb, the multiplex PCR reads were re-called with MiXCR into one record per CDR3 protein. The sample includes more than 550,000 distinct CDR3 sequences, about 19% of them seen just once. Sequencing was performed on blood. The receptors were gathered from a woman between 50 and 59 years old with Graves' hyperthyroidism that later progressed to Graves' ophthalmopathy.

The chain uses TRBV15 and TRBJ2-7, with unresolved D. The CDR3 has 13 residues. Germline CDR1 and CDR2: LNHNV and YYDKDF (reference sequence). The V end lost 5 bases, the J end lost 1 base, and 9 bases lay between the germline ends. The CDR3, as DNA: TGTGCCACCAGCGGTGGCAAGTCCTACGAGCAGTACTTC. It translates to CATSGGKSYEQYF. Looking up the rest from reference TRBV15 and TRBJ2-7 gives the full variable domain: DAMVIQNPRYQVTQFGKPVTLSCSQTLNHNVMYWYQQKSSQAPKLLFHYYDKDFNNEADTPDNFQSRRPNTSFCFLDIRSPGLGDTAMYLCATSGGKSYEQYFGPGTRLTVT.

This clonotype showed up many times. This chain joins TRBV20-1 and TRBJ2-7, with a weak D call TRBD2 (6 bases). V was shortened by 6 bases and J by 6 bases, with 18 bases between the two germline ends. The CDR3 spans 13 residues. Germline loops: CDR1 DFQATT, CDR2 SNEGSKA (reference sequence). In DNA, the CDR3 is TGCAGTGCGCCGGGACTGGATAAGGGCGAGCAGTACTTC. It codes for CSAPGLDKGEQYF.

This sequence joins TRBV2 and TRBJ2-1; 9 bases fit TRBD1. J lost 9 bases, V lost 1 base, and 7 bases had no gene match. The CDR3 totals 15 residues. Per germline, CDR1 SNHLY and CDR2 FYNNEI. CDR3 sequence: CASSEGQGGYAEQFF. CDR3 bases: TGTGCCAGCAGTGAAGGACAGGGGGGCTACGCTGAGCAGTTCTTC. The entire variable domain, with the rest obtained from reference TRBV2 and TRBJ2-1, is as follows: EPEVTQTPSHQVTQMGQEVILRCVPISNHLYFYWYRQILGQKVEFLVSFYNNEISEKSEIFDDQFSVERPDGSNFTLKIRSTKLEDSAMYFCASSEGQGGYAEQFFGPGTRLTVL.

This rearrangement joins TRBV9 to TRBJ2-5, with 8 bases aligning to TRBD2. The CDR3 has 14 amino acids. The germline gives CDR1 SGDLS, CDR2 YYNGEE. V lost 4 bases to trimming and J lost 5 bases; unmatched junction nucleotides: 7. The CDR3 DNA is TGTGCCAGCAGCTCCGCCGGACTAGCTGAGACCCAGTACTTC. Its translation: CASSSAGLAETQYF.

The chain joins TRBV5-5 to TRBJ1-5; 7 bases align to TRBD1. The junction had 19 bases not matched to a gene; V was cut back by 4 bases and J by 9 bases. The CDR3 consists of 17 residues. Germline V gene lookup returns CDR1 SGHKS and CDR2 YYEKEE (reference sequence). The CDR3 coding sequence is TGTGCCAGCAGCCCTGAAGGTGCGATACAGGGGTCGGGGCCCCAGCATTTT. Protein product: CASSPEGAIQGSGPQHF.

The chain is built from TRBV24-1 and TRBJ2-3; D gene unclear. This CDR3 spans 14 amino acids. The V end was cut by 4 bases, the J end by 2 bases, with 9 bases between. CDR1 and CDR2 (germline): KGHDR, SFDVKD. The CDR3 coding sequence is TGTGCCACCAGTGACCGGCTCGACACAGATACGCAGTATTTT. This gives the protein CATSDRLDTDTQYF.

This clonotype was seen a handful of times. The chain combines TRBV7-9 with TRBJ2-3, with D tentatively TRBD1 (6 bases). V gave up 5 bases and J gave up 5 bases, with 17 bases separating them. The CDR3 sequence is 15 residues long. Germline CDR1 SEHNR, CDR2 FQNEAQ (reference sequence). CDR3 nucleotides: TGTGCCAGCAGCCCAGGGGATGAGCATGGAGATACGCAGTATTTT. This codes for CASSPGDEHGDTQYF.

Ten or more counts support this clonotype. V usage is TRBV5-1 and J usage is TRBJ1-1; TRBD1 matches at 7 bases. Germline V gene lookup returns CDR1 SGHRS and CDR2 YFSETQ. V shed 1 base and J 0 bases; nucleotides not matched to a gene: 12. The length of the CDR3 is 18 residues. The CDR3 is CASSLWGTVLGMNTEAFF. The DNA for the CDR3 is TGCGCCAGCAGCTTGTGGGGGACAGTACTTGGGATGAACACTGAAGCTTTCTTT.

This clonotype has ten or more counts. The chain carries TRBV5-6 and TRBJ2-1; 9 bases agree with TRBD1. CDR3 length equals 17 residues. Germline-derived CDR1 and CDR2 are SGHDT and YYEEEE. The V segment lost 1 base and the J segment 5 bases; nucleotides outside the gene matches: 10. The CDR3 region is CASSLRPGTGTDNEQFF. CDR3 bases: TGTGCCAGCAGCTTGCGGCCCGGGACAGGGACCGACAATGAGCAGTTCTTC.